The 10 T cell receptor beta chains in this list originate from one sample, sequenced in a study of T cell responses to AZD1222 COVID-19 vaccine (dated by TCRdb to about 2021). The library was obtained by the immunoSEQ multiplex PCR assay. The table comes from immuneACCESS by way of TCRdb, which keeps in-frame sequences with V and J called. Part of the clones is missing from these tables; in studies checked, under half for an unresolved V gene and the rest for unknown reasons. The sample profile shows 120,000 or so clones; over 85% of them were found once. The ten largest clones add up to roughly 4.5% of the sample. The time point label here, explained by the study, means: baseline before first vaccination. The sample was peripheral blood, taken on day 0 of AZD1222 vaccination. These receptors were obtained from an adult in good health.

The chain carries TRBV5-1 and TRBJ1-2; tentatively, D is TRBD1 (5 bases). Germline V gives CDR1 SGHRS, CDR2 YFSETQ. This CDR3 has 13 residues. Trimming pared 3 bases from V and 12 bases from J, leaving 18 bases between. The CDR3 nucleotides read TGCGCCAGCAGCTGGGAGGCAGGCGGGGCGAACACCTTC. Its protein is CASSWEAGGANTF.

CDR3 sequence (DNA): TGTGCCAGCAGACCTCGGGACAGGGGGTTTAATTCACCCCTCCACTTT. Its protein product is CASRPRDRGFNSPLHF. This chain links TRBV6-2 or TRBV6-3 with TRBJ1-6, with 11 nucleotides matching TRBD1. Per the germline V gene, CDR1 is MNHEY and CDR2 is SVGEGT. This CDR3 region has 16 residues. With 6 bases clipped from V and 6 bases from J, the junction kept 7 bases outside the gene matches.

This chain uses TRBV19 with TRBJ2-3; TRBD2 agrees at 11 bases. J was trimmed by 1 base and V by 4 bases; bases with no gene match: 4. The CDR3 runs 16 residues. From germline, CDR1 is LNHDA and CDR2 SQIVND (reference sequence). In nucleotides, the CDR3 is TGTGCCAGTAGTACATATAGCGGGGGGGGCACAGATACGCAGTATTTT. It codes for CASSTYSGGGTDTQYF.

This clone was detected only a few times. The V call is TRBV30, the J call TRBJ1-3, with 9 nucleotides matching TRBD1. V shed 1 base, J shed 2 bases, and the junction held 3 bases outside the gene matches. The CDR3 has 15 residues. Germline V gene sequence: CDR1 GTSNPN, CDR2 SVGIG (reference sequence). The CDR3 protein is CAWSAGTGPGNTIYF. CDR3 DNA sequence: TGTGCCTGGAGTGCCGGGACAGGGCCTGGAAACACCATATATTTT.

This clone was observed a handful of times. This chain connects TRBV2 to TRBJ1-2; maybe TRBD1 (5 bases). Between the trimmed V and J ends, which lost 1 base and 5 bases, there was a span of 8 bases. Germline V gives CDR1 SNHLY, CDR2 FYNNEI. The length of the CDR3 is 13 residues. CDR3 region: CASSEGGGYGYTF. For the CDR3, the DNA is TGTGCCAGCAGTGAAGGGGGCGGGTATGGCTACACCTTC.

Points on this clone: Other DNA sequences in this sample translate to the same CDR3. The chain employs TRBV3-1 (or the pseudogene TRBV3-2) and TRBJ1-1, with D maybe TRBD1 (6 bases). The ends were cut back, 3 bases at V and 4 bases at J, with 9 bases in the middle. Germline lookup yields CDR1 LGHDT and CDR2 YNNKEL (reference sequence). There are 13 residues in the CDR3. The CDR3 DNA reads TGTGCCAGCAGCCAGGGGGCAGGCACTGAAGCTTTCTTT. This codes for CASSQGAGTEAFF.

This clone was observed a single time. The chain is built from TRBV5-4 and TRBJ1-6; a possible D gene is TRBD1 (6 bases). Trimming removed 5 bases at V and 9 bases at J, with 18 bases between. Per the germline V gene, CDR1 is SGHNT and CDR2 is YYREEE (reference sequence). CDR3 length: 15 amino acids. The CDR3 DNA sequence: TGTGCCAGCAGTAGTGAACAGGGAGCTAGTTCACCCCTCCACTTT. It specifies CASSSEQGASSPLHF. The variable domain in full, with the rest retrieved from reference TRBV5-4 and TRBJ1-6, is ETGVTQSPTHLIKTRGQQVTLRCSSQSGHNTVSWYQQALGQGPQFIFQYYREEENGRGNFPPRFSGLQFPNYSSELNVNALELDDSALYLCASSSEQGASSPLHFGNGTRLTVT.

The V and J genes are TRBV6-1 and TRBJ2-1, with 11 bases fitting TRBD2. CDR3 size: 17 residues. Per germline, CDR1 MNHNS and CDR2 SASEGT. Trimming removed 1 base from V and 1 base from J; junction bases left unmatched: 3. CDR3 residues: CASSEGRTSGSYNEQFF. The CDR3 region has the DNA TGTGCCAGCAGTGAAGGGAGGACTAGCGGGTCCTACAATGAGCAGTTCTTC.

This chain connects TRBV7-8 to TRBJ1-1, with a tentative D call TRBD1 (6 bases). V was clipped by 1 base and J by 1 base, with 16 bases between them. Germline CDR1 reads SGHVS; CDR2 reads FQNEAQ. CDR3 size: 17 residues. CDR3 DNA sequence: TGTGCCAGCAGCTTAGTTGGGGGCAAGGTAGGGAACACTGAAGCTTTCTTT. Protein product: CASSLVGGKVGNTEAFF.

The rearrangement links TRBV30 to TRBJ2-5; 13 positions agree with TRBD2. This CDR3 is built from 16 residues. Germline V gene lookup returns CDR1 GTSNPN and CDR2 SVGIG (reference sequence). V was pared by 0 bases and J by 0 bases, with 1 base of the junction left unmatched. CDR3 amino acids: CAWSVGLAGDQETQYF. The CDR3 DNA is TGTGCCTGGAGTGTCGGACTAGCGGGGGACCAAGAGACCCAGTACTTC. Combining the CDR3 with reference TRBV30 and TRBJ2-5 gives the whole variable domain SQTIHQWPATLVQPVGSPLSLECTVEGTSNPNLYWYRQAAGRGLQLLFYSVGIGQISSEVPQNLSASRPQDRQFILSSKKLLLSDSGFYLCAWSVGLAGDQETQYFGPGTRLLVL.